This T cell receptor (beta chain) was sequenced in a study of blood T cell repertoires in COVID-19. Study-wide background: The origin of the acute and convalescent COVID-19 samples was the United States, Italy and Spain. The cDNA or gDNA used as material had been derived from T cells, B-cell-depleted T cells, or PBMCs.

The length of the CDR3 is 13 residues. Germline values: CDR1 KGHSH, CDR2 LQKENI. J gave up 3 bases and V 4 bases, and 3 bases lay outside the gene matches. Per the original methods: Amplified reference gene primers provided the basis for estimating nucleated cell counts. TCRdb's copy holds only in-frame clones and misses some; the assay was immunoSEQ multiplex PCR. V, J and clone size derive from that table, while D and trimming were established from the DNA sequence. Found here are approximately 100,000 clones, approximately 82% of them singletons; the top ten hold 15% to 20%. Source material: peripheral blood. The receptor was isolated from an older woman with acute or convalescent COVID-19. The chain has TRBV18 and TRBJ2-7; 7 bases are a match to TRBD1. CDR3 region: CASSLGQSYEQYF. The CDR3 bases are TGTGCCAGCTCACTGGGACAGAGCTACGAGCAGTACTTC.